The rows below give T cell receptor beta chains drawn from one sample of a study of blood T cells in healthy people across ages. Each CDR3 protein gets one entry after TCRdb re-called the 5' RACE reads with MiXCR. This sample carries around 870,000 distinct CDR3 sequences, less than 35% of them seen once, and the ten largest clones take roughly 17%. The source material was blood. Receptors were obtained from a woman over 75 in good health. CDR3s include the opening cysteine and the closing phenylalanine or tryptophan. The D gene is left open where the match is weak. Only some rows state a clone size, as once, few, many or a class for expanded clones.

j_call: TRBJ1-1; clone_size: few; cdr3_length: 15; v_call: TRBV7-2; d_call: NA; cdr3_aa: CASSLWTAQNTEAFF; cdr3_nt: TGTGCCAGCAGTTTATGGACAGCTCAGAACACTGAAGCTTTCTTT
j_call: TRBJ2-1; clone_size: NA; cdr3_length: 11; v_call: TRBV29-1; d_call: TRBD2; cdr3_aa: CSELAGAEQFF; cdr3_nt: TGCAGCGAACTAGCGGGAGCTGAGCAGTTCTTC
j_call: TRBJ1-1; clone_size: NA; cdr3_length: 11; v_call: TRBV20-1; d_call: NA; cdr3_aa: CSARGMGLAFF; cdr3_nt: TGCAGTGCTAGAGGAATGGGACTAGCTTTCTTT
j_call: TRBJ2-5; clone_size: many; cdr3_length: 15; v_call: TRBV7-9; d_call: NA; cdr3_aa: CASSPLSRAVETQYF; cdr3_nt: TGTGCCAGCAGCCCACTCTCGCGGGCCGTCGAGACCCAGTACTTC
j_call: TRBJ2-2; clone_size: NA; cdr3_length: 15; v_call: TRBV6-5; d_call: TRBD1; cdr3_aa: CASRAGTGFSGELFF; cdr3_nt: TGTGCCAGCAGGGCCGGGACAGGGTTTTCCGGGGAGCTGTTTTTT
j_call: TRBJ2-5; clone_size: many; cdr3_length: 14; v_call: TRBV4-3; d_call: NA; cdr3_aa: CASSQMDREETQYF; cdr3_nt: TGCGCCAGCAGCCAAATGGACCGGGAGGAGACCCAGTACTTC
j_call: TRBJ2-1; clone_size: many; cdr3_length: 14; v_call: TRBV5-1; d_call: TRBD1; cdr3_aa: CASSLGDRLNEQFF; cdr3_nt: TGCGCCAGCAGCTTGGGGGACAGGCTCAATGAGCAGTTCTTC
j_call: TRBJ2-7; clone_size: few; cdr3_length: 12; v_call: TRBV24-1; d_call: NA; cdr3_aa: CATSDLENEQYF; cdr3_nt: TGTGCCACCAGTGATCTAGAGAACGAGCAGTACTTC
j_call: TRBJ1-5; clone_size: few; cdr3_length: 13; v_call: TRBV2; d_call: NA; cdr3_aa: CASKGTGRQPQHF; cdr3_nt: TGTGCCAGCAAGGGCACAGGGCGGCAGCCCCAGCATTTT
j_call: TRBJ2-1; clone_size: NA; cdr3_length: 15; v_call: TRBV7-8; d_call: TRBD2; cdr3_aa: CASGARGDSYNEQFF; cdr3_nt: TGTGCCAGCGGGGCCCGGGGGGACTCCTACAATGAGCAGTTCTTC
j_call: TRBJ1-2; clone_size: many; cdr3_length: 16; v_call: TRBV5-1; d_call: TRBD1; cdr3_aa: CASSLTTGHRGEGYTF; cdr3_nt: TGCGCCAGCAGCCTCACCACTGGGCACAGGGGCGAAGGCTACACCTTC
j_call: TRBJ2-3; clone_size: NA; cdr3_length: 12; v_call: TRBV20-1; d_call: NA; cdr3_aa: CSARAETDTQYF; cdr3_nt: TGCAGTGCTAGAGCCGAGACAGATACGCAGTATTTT
j_call: TRBJ1-1; clone_size: few; cdr3_length: 13; v_call: TRBV7-2; d_call: NA; cdr3_aa: CASSSQKPTEAFF; cdr3_nt: TGTGCCAGCAGCTCCCAAAAGCCTACAGAAGCTTTCTTT
j_call: TRBJ2-7; clone_size: few; cdr3_length: 16; v_call: TRBV19; d_call: TRBD2; cdr3_aa: CASSTPSGGDSYEQYF; cdr3_nt: TGTGCCAGTAGTACCCCCTCGGGAGGGGACTCCTACGAGCAGTACTTC
j_call: TRBJ2-7; clone_size: few; cdr3_length: 14; v_call: TRBV5-1; d_call: TRBD1; cdr3_aa: CASSREGQIYEQYF; cdr3_nt: TGCGCCAGCAGCAGAGAGGGACAGATCTACGAGCAGTACTTC
j_call: TRBJ1-1; clone_size: NA; cdr3_length: 12; v_call: TRBV5-1; d_call: NA; cdr3_aa: CASSWGGTEAFF; cdr3_nt: TGCGCCAGCAGCTGGGGGGGCACTGAAGCTTTCTTT
j_call: TRBJ2-2; clone_size: few; cdr3_length: 14; v_call: TRBV9; d_call: NA; cdr3_aa: CASGTGISTGELFF; cdr3_nt: TGTGCCAGCGGAACAGGGATCTCGACCGGGGAGCTGTTTTTT
j_call: TRBJ1-2; clone_size: NA; cdr3_length: 15; v_call: TRBV3-1; d_call: NA; cdr3_aa: CASSQDLVGTYGYTF; cdr3_nt: TGTGCCAGCAGCCAAGATCTCGTTGGCACCTATGGCTACACCTTC
j_call: TRBJ2-5; clone_size: once; cdr3_length: 15; v_call: TRBV7-9; d_call: NA; cdr3_aa: CASSLINPKQETQYF; cdr3_nt: TGTGCCAGCAGCTTAATTAACCCCAAGCAAGAGACCCAGTACTTC
j_call: TRBJ1-1; clone_size: few; cdr3_length: 13; v_call: TRBV12-3/TRBV12-4; d_call: NA; cdr3_aa: CASSYAMDTEAFF; cdr3_nt: TGTGCCAGCAGTTACGCTATGGACACTGAAGCTTTCTTT
j_call: TRBJ2-5; clone_size: many; cdr3_length: 17; v_call: TRBV7-2; d_call: NA; cdr3_aa: CASSGWGLAGPQETQYF; cdr3_nt: TGTGCCAGCAGCGGATGGGGCCTGGCAGGGCCGCAAGAGACCCAGTACTTC
j_call: TRBJ2-5; clone_size: many; cdr3_length: 14; v_call: TRBV20-1; d_call: TRBD1; cdr3_aa: CSARVPQGVETQYF; cdr3_nt: TGCAGTGCTAGAGTACCGCAGGGGGTGGAGACCCAGTACTTC
j_call: TRBJ2-5; clone_size: NA; cdr3_length: 14; v_call: TRBV14; d_call: NA; cdr3_aa: CASSQDWVKETQYF; cdr3_nt: TGTGCCAGCAGCCAAGACTGGGTCAAAGAGACCCAGTACTTC
j_call: TRBJ2-3; clone_size: NA; cdr3_length: 14; v_call: TRBV12-3/TRBV12-4; d_call: TRBD2; cdr3_aa: CASSTSGGADTEYF; cdr3_nt: TGTGCCAGCAGTACGAGCGGGGGCGCAGATACGGAATACTTT
j_call: TRBJ1-2; clone_size: NA; cdr3_length: 14; v_call: TRBV27; d_call: NA; cdr3_aa: CASSLSKLADGYTF; cdr3_nt: TGTGCCAGCAGTTTAAGTAAGCTGGCGGATGGCTACACCTTC
j_call: TRBJ1-1; clone_size: once; cdr3_length: 16; v_call: TRBV6-2/TRBV6-3; d_call: NA; cdr3_aa: CASSRRQALLNTEAFF; cdr3_nt: TGTGCCAGCAGCCGCAGACAGGCACTCTTGAACACTGAAGCTTTCTTT
j_call: TRBJ2-3; clone_size: few; cdr3_length: 14; v_call: TRBV5-1; d_call: TRBD1; cdr3_aa: CASSQDRGRDTQYF; cdr3_nt: TGCGCCAGCAGCCAGGACAGGGGGAGGGATACGCAGTATTTT
j_call: TRBJ1-5; clone_size: NA; cdr3_length: 17; v_call: TRBV7-2; d_call: NA; cdr3_aa: CASSLMEGGTGGQPQHF; cdr3_nt: TGTGCCAGCAGCTTAATGGAGGGGGGGACGGGCGGTCAGCCCCAGCATTTT
j_call: TRBJ2-3; clone_size: NA; cdr3_length: 17; v_call: TRBV3-1; d_call: NA; cdr3_aa: CASSQDRAQLGTDTQYF; cdr3_nt: TGTGCCAGCAGCCAAGATCGTGCTCAACTGGGTACAGATACGCAGTATTTT
j_call: TRBJ2-3; clone_size: once; cdr3_length: 14; v_call: TRBV12-3/TRBV12-4; d_call: TRBD2; cdr3_aa: CVSSHREGPDAQYF; cdr3_nt: TGTGTCAGCAGTCATCGGGAGGGCCCAGATGCGCAATATTTT
j_call: TRBJ2-3; clone_size: many; cdr3_length: 16; v_call: TRBV9; d_call: TRBD2; cdr3_aa: CASSAGSGGVTDTQYF; cdr3_nt: TGTGCCAGCAGCGCAGGTAGCGGGGGGGTCACAGATACGCAGTATTTT